This is a list of T cell receptor beta chains from one sample in a study of cytomegalovirus exposure and HLA in healthy donors. Profiled with immunoSEQ multiplex PCR; TCRdb holds only in-frame clones, not every one. Of tens of thousands of clones listed, almost 95% are singletons. Sequencing used PBMCs. The receptors originated from a young man in good health and CMV-seronegative. Both conserved end residues are part of each CDR3. A D gene is named only where the DNA matches it firmly. A clone size is listed for some rows: how often the clone was seen (once, few, many), or a class if it is expanded.

j_gene,d_gene,abundance,v_gene,CDR3nt,CDR3aa
TRBJ2-7,-,-,TRBV28,TGTGCCAGCAGCCGCGTCCGGGGGCGGGGGGAGCAGTACTTC,CASSRVRGRGEQYF
TRBJ2-6,TRBD1,-,TRBV5-4,TGTGCCAGCAGTCCGGGACAGGGTCTCTCTGGGGCCAACGTCCTGACTTTC,CASSPGQGLSGANVLTF
TRBJ2-7,-,-,TRBV7-6,TGTGCCAGCAGCTTACAGGGGAGGGGCTACGAGCAGTACTTC,CASSLQGRGYEQYF
TRBJ2-1,-,-,TRBV4-2,TGTGCCAGCAGCCAAGCGAACAGGGCCGGAATCAATGAGCAGTTCTTC,CASSQANRAGINEQFF
TRBJ1-1,TRBD1,few,TRBV4-1,TGCGCCAGCAGCCAGGGGACAGGGGGAGGCACTGAAGCTTTCTTT,CASSQGTGGGTEAFF
TRBJ2-7,TRBD2,-,TRBV6-5,TGTGCCTGCAGAACTAGCGGGAGTTACGAGCAGTACTTC,CACRTSGSYEQYF
TRBJ2-3,TRBD2,-,TRBV27,TGTGCCAGCAGGAGCGGGAGAAACACAGATACGCAGTATTTT,CASRSGRNTDTQYF
TRBJ1-5,TRBD1,-,TRBV27,TGTGCCAGCAGCGCTAGGAGGGACAGACGATCCCAGCCCCAGCATTTT,CASSARRDRRSQPQHF
TRBJ2-7,TRBD2,-,TRBV28,TGTGCCAGCAGTCCCACGGGACTAGTTGATCGGAACAGGTACGAGCAGTACTTC,CASSPTGLVDRNRYEQYF
TRBJ1-5,-,-,TRBV28,TGTGCCAGCAGTTTCCCAATCACTCGGGGTAATAGCAATCAGCCCCAGCATTTT,CASSFPITRGNSNQPQHF
TRBJ2-7,-,-,TRBV5-1,TGCGCCAGCAGCCCTATCCAGACAGAGTCCTACGAGCAGTACTTC,CASSPIQTESYEQYF
TRBJ2-3,TRBD1,-,TRBV2,TGTGCCAGCAGTCTTTGGGCGGGACAGGGAACAGATACGCAGTATTTT,CASSLWAGQGTDTQYF
TRBJ2-1,-,-,TRBV18,TGTGCCAGCTCACCACTTCCATACAATGAGCAGTTCTTC,CASSPLPYNEQFF
TRBJ2-2,TRBD2,-,TRBV6-4,TGTGCCAGCAGTCTAGCGGGAGACACCGGGGAGCTGTTTTTT,CASSLAGDTGELFF
TRBJ2-3,-,-,TRBV4-1,TGCGCCAGCAGCCAAGAAGGTAGCGGTCCCAGCACAGATACGCAGTATTTT,CASSQEGSGPSTDTQYF
TRBJ1-3,-,-,TRBV7-8,TGTGCCAGCAGCTTAGTTCCAGGGACTGGAAACACCATATATTTT,CASSLVPGTGNTIYF
TRBJ2-2,-,few,TRBV7-3,TGTGCCAGCAGCTTAGTGTCTTATACCGGGGAGCTGTTTTTT,CASSLVSYTGELFF
TRBJ2-1,-,-,TRBV28,TGTGCCAGCCACCCAGGGGGGTCCTACAATGAGCAGTTCTTC,CASHPGGSYNEQFF
TRBJ2-2,TRBD2,-,TRBV19,TGTGCCACCGGGGGGACCGGGGAGCTGTTTTTT,CATGGTGELFF
TRBJ2-7,-,few,TRBV28,TGTGCCAGCAGTTTGACAGGAAAGTACGAGCAGTACTTC,CASSLTGKYEQYF
TRBJ2-5,TRBD1,-,TRBV11-2,TGTGCCAGCAGCTTTGGACAGGGAGAGACCCAGTACTTC,CASSFGQGETQYF
TRBJ1-5,TRBD1,-,TRBV28,TGTGCCAGCAGTTCAGGGACAGGGTTTCAGCCCCAGCATTTT,CASSSGTGFQPQHF
TRBJ2-3,TRBD2,-,TRBV10-3,TGTGCCATCAGTGAGCTTACTCGGGGGGGAGCAGATACGCAGTATTTT,CAISELTRGGADTQYF
TRBJ2-3,-,-,TRBV27,TGTGCCAGCAGTTCAGTGACAGGTAGACTTTCAGATACGCAGTATTTT,CASSSVTGRLSDTQYF
TRBJ2-2,-,-,TRBV19,TGTGCCAGTATGGAGGGTCGTTACACCGGGGAGCTGTTTTTT,CASMEGRYTGELFF
TRBJ2-1,-,-,TRBV20-1,TGCAGTGCTAGAGCCTCCAATGAGCAGTTCTTC,CSARASNEQFF
TRBJ1-1,-,-,TRBV11-3,TGTGCCAGCAGCTTAGGTAGCGGCGCAATGACTGAAGCTTTCTTT,CASSLGSGAMTEAFF
TRBJ1-3,-,-,TRBV28,TGTGCCAGCAGTTTTAGTGGAAACACCATATATTTT,CASSFSGNTIYF
TRBJ2-7,-,-,TRBV4-2,TGTGCCAGCAGCCATAGCTTCCCCCACTACGAGCAGTACTTC,CASSHSFPHYEQYF
TRBJ1-5,TRBD1,-,TRBV4-1,TGCGCCAGCAGCCAAGACAGGGGGCTAAGCAATCAGCCCCAGCATTTT,CASSQDRGLSNQPQHF
TRBJ2-3,TRBD2,-,TRBV7-9,TGTGCCAGCAGCCAGACTAGCGGTATAGATACGCAGTATTTT,CASSQTSGIDTQYF
TRBJ2-7,TRBD1,-,TRBV13,TGTGCCAGCAGCTCCCCCTGGGACAGCTACGAGCAGTACTTC,CASSSPWDSYEQYF
TRBJ2-3,TRBD2,-,TRBV5-4,TGTGCCAGCAGCGCAATATATAGCGGGACGGGCACAGATACGCAGTATTTT,CASSAIYSGTGTDTQYF
TRBJ2-1,-,-,TRBV10-1,TGCGCCAGCAGTGAGTCGTCAGGGGGGTCCTACAATGAGCAGTTCTTC,CASSESSGGSYNEQFF
TRBJ2-7,TRBD2,-,TRBV18,TGTGCCAGCTCACCACTCGGACTAGCGGGAGGGCCCCACGAGCAGTACTTC,CASSPLGLAGGPHEQYF
TRBJ2-5,-,-,TRBV29-1,TGCAGCGCCGGCCTGGCGGTCCAAGAGACCCAGTACTTC,CSAGLAVQETQYF
TRBJ1-5,-,-,TRBV28,TGTGCCAGCAGTTTATTCGGTCAGCCCCAGCATTTT,CASSLFGQPQHF
TRBJ2-1,TRBD2,-,TRBV7-9,TGTGCCAGCAGCCCCAGAAGGGGTAGCGGGATATACAATGAGCAGTTCTTC,CASSPRRGSGIYNEQFF
TRBJ2-1,TRBD2,-,TRBV2,TGTGCCAGCAGTGAAAATCTAGCGGAGTACAATGAGCAGTTCTTC,CASSENLAEYNEQFF
TRBJ1-5,-,few,TRBV19,TGTGCCACTGGTACCGGTAATCCCCAGCATTTT,CATGTGNPQHF
TRBJ2-1,TRBD2,-,TRBV10-1,TGCGCCAGCAGTCCGGGACTAGCGAACAATGAGCAGTTCTTC,CASSPGLANNEQFF
TRBJ2-7,-,-,TRBV9,TGTGCCAGCAGCGCCGGACTTAACTACGAGCAGTACTTC,CASSAGLNYEQYF
TRBJ2-2,TRBD1,-,TRBV27,TGTGCCAGCAGGCCTCCTACAGGGGGCGCAACCACCGGGGAGCTGTTTTTT,CASRPPTGGATTGELFF
TRBJ1-5,-,-,TRBV30,TGTGCCTGGAGCCCAACAGAGAATCAGCCCCAGCATTTT,CAWSPTENQPQHF
TRBJ1-2,TRBD1,-,TRBV5-1,TGCGCCAGCAGCTCGACAGGGACCGGCTATGGCTACACCTTC,CASSSTGTGYGYTF
TRBJ2-5,-,once,TRBV7-3,TGTGCCAGCAGCTCTAAAGAGACCCAGTACTTC,CASSSKETQYF
TRBJ2-5,-,-,TRBV21-1,TGTGCCAGCATGGGGGTAGCGGGGCAAGAGACCCAGTACTTC,CASMGVAGQETQYF
TRBJ2-1,-,once,TRBV19,TGTGCCAGTAGTATAGATGATCTCGGTGAGCAGTTCTTC,CASSIDDLGEQFF